This T cell receptor (beta chain) was sequenced during a study of long-term antiretroviral therapy in people with HIV. Per donor, a minimum of one pre-ART and a minimum of two post-ART PBMC samples were available. A note on this clone: Its antigen is unidentified.

This was the immunoSEQ v3.0 assay at survey level. Clones were sequenced by immunoSEQ multiplex PCR, and TCRdb holds only the in-frame ones, with some missing. This table holds roughly 29,000 clones, roughly 95% found once. The length of the CDR3 is 17 residues. Study-level results: Controls exceeded HIV repertoires in CDR3 length range.

This TCR was recovered from a man in his thirties or forties with HIV. The chain recombines TRBV21-1 with TRBJ1-4. TRBV21-1 is a recognized pseudogene. Sample: unsorted PBMCs, taken 6 to 6.5 years after starting antiretroviral therapy. DNA for the CDR3: TGTGCCAGCAGCAAAGCGGGGGGAAACCCCACTAATGAAAAACTGTTTTTT. This encodes CASSKAGGNPTNEKLFF.